This T cell receptor beta chain was found in a study of blood T cells in healthy people across ages (dated by TCRdb to 2014 to 2015). For the study in its entirety: In model experiments, template switching captured about one uniquely barcoded TCR beta cDNA molecule for every two T cells. Using deep sequencing normalized with unique cDNA molecular identifiers, the study measured how TCR beta repertoire diversity changes with age. Four age groups were formed from the donors: young (average approximately 16 years), middle-aged (approximately 40), aged (about 62) and long-lived (about 80). To avoid experimental bias, donors of different ages were randomly spread across the sequencing lanes. The study analyzed two additional independent replicas of 1 million unique cDNA reads from the same blood draw for two donors, one aged 18 to 30 and one aged 80 or older. Summary of the overall study and its limitations: Estimates of total diversity based on one million sequenced T cells were considered lower bounds and underestimates. Since profiling was done on bulk unsorted PBMCs, naive and antigen-experienced compartments could not be conclusively compared. Donor CMV infection status was unknown, potentially confounding age-related changes in expanded clonotypes. Compared with the aged group, the long-lived group had more naive CD4+ T cells, fewer expanded clones and increased TCR diversity, suggesting age selection. There was a strong correlation between observed TCR beta diversity and the percentage of naive T cells measured by flow cytometry. Observed TCR beta diversity per million T cells fell roughly linearly with age, and a significant reduction was already apparent by age approximately 41.

The receptor library was made with 5' RACE. These reads were obtained on an Illumina HiSeq 2500. A second PCR of roughly 6 to 12 cycles was run with a J-beta primer mix and a sample-barcoded 5' primer. Each TCR beta cDNA molecule received a unique molecular identifier from a template-switch 5' adaptor carrying 12 random nucleotides. Each sample yielded at least 3 million CDR3-containing paired-end reads. First-strand cDNA synthesis was performed from all RNA using the Mint cDNA synthesis kit, with priming by a TRBC-specific oligonucleotide. After uracil-DNA glycosylase treatment, a first 18-cycle PCR used universal primers M1SS and BC2_uni_R on all cDNA. Per the authors' processing: Each sample was normalized by randomly selecting 1 million high-quality reads, each carrying a distinct molecular identifier. Instead of being binned into consensus sequences, reads with shared molecular identifiers were discarded. MiTCR, run with a Q25 quality threshold and the strictest error-elimination algorithm, handled CDR3 identification, clonotype clustering and error correction. A nonparametric unseen species model using Euler transformation provided a lower-bound estimate of total TCR beta diversity. Starting from the raw public reads, TCRdb applied fastp trimming at Q25, assembled clones with MiXCR and retained in-frame beta chains. Every entry covers one CDR3 protein and lists the most common genes and DNA from its rows. In this record, the V and J calls reflect TCRdb's handling and not the investigators' own analysis. In all, the sample holds some 1.1 million distinct CDR3 sequences, and about two fifths of those were seen once. The ten largest clones add up to around 13% of the sample.

Regarding this clonotype: Its recognized antigen is unknown. Per-base qualities were not stored, and no clone one base away is much larger.

The donors were some 39 Caucasian individuals from Russia, aged about 6 to 100 years, who were systemically healthy. Each donor gave 8 to 10 milliliters of peripheral blood, drawn into EDTA-treated Vacutainer tubes. Ficoll-Paque density-gradient centrifugation was used to isolate PBMCs, with at least 7 million per sample. Trizol reagent was used to extract total RNA from PBMCs, with at least 5 micrograms per sample. The percentages of naive CD45RAhigh/CD27high T cells were determined by flow cytometry on a PBMC aliquot from every donor. The germline V gene (reference sequence) gives CDR1 as SEHNR and CDR2 as FQNEAQ. A distance of 16 bases separates the germline ends of V and J, which lose 4 bases and 6 bases respectively. There are 15 amino acids in the CDR3, from cysteine to phenylalanine inclusive. Here the CDR3 DNA is all that survives: 45 bases in frame from base 1.

This TCR derives from a man between 18 and 35 years old in good health. This chain joins TRBV7-9 to TRBJ2-1; a tentative D match to TRBD1 spans 6 bases. Specimen: blood. In nucleotides, the sequence is TGTGCCAGCAGCTACGACAGGAGCTCGGTCAATGAGCAGTTCTTC. It encodes CASSYDRSSVNEQFF.